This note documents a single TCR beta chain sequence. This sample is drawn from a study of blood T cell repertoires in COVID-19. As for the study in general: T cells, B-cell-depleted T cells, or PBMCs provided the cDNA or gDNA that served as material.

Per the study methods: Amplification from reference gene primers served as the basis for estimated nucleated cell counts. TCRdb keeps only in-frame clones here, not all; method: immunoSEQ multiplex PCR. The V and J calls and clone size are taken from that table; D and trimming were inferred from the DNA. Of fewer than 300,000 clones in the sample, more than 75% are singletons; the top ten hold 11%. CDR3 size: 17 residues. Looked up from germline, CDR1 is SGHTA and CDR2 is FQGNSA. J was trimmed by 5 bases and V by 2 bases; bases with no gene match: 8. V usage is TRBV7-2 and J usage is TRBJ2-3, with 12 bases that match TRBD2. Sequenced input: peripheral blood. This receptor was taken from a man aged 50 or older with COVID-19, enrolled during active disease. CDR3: CASSLQPSGGAVDTQYF. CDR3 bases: TGTGCCAGCAGCTTACAACCTAGCGGGGGGGCGGTAGATACGCAGTATTTT.